Detailed here is one T cell receptor (beta chain). No antigen is known for it. The input lacks base qualities; no much larger clone sits a single base away. Based on the germline V gene, the CDR1 and CDR2 sequences are MDHEN and SYDVKM. V is reduced by 6 bases and J by 2 bases, leaving a spacing of 17 bases between them. Its CDR3 holds 16 amino acids, cysteine through phenylalanine. Only CDR3 DNA remains: 48 bases, in frame from the first base. Genomic DNA was extracted from sorted cells for sequencing of the TCRbeta CDR3 region. The immunoSEQ Assay was used to sequence the TCRbeta CDR3 regions. Drawn from immuneACCESS, this table holds only the in-frame rearrangements with V and J called that TCRdb kept. Clones are partly lost; checked studies trace under half to an unresolved V gene and leave the rest unexplained. The sample table contains tens of thousands of clones; only one count was recorded for about 93% of them. The ten largest clones represent roughly 9.4% of the sample.

These data originate in a study of OX40 agonist ivuxolimab in advanced cancers. With regard to the full study: Ivuxolimab was an agonistic, fully human IgG2 monoclonal antibody directed against OX40 (CD134), a costimulatory receptor. Intravenous ivuxolimab was administered to patients every 2 weeks at six dose levels: 0.01, 0.1, 0.3, 1.5, 3 and 10 mg/kg. Among the 52 dose-escalation patients, some 19 had hepatocellular carcinoma, approximately 15 melanoma, 9 renal cell carcinoma and 9 head and neck cancer. The dose-escalation cohort was roughly 87% male with a mean age of approximately 59 years, ranging from roughly 23 to 80. Patients were allowed to have had prior anti-PD-1, anti-PD-L1 or anti-CTLA-4 therapy, and around 43% of the dose-escalation patients had been treated with checkpoint inhibitors. Partial responses were achieved by three dose-escalation patients, of whom one had hepatocellular carcinoma and two had cutaneous melanoma. The point of sequencing TCRbeta in the periphery was to test whether ivuxolimab changed TCR sequence diversity and drove clonal T-cell expansion. The paper describes the monotherapy dose-escalation part (N of about 57 patients) of the phase I trial of ivuxolimab. The investigation overall reported the following: In partial responders in the 0.1-3.0 mg/kg groups, normalized peripheral clonal expansion was found to be among the lowest, especially among CD8+ T cells. After ivuxolimab, expanded clones were on average more numerous among CD8+ T cells than among CD4+ T cells. The antigen specificity of the clonally expanded peripheral T cells was not determined. Low levels of normalized T-cell clonal expansion were also seen in some patients who did not respond. At doses of 0.1 to 3.0 mg/kg, clonal expansion of both CD4+ and CD8+ blood T cells was observed from baseline to week 6.

The trial excluded patients who had a history of autoimmune disease or were on systemic immunosuppression. In every dose cohort, peripheral blood was drawn for TCR sequencing at baseline, cycle 4 day 1, and cycle 7 day 1. Samples came from an open-label, multicenter, first-in-human phase I dose-escalation trial of ivuxolimab. Adults with locally advanced or metastatic melanoma, renal cell carcinoma, hepatocellular carcinoma or head and neck squamous cell carcinoma were enrolled in the trial. Before TCR sequencing, CD4+ T cells and CD8+ T cells were sorted from peripheral blood as separate populations.

The source of this sequence is an adult with an advanced solid tumor such as melanoma, head and neck, liver or kidney cancer. The source material was CD4+ or CD8+ T cells sorted from blood, sampled in a trial of the OX40 agonist ivuxolimab. The sequence links TRBV28 to TRBJ2-1, with TRBD2 as a weak D call on 5 bases. The sequenced DNA: TGTGCCAGCAGCCCCCTCTCCAGCGGAGCCTACAATGAGCAGTTCTTC. It codes for CASSPLSSGAYNEQFF.